This T cell receptor beta chain came from a study of Ad26.COV2.S vaccination and SARS-CoV-2 variants. Trimming took 2 bases from V and 5 from J; bases not matched to a gene: 4. The germline CDR1 and CDR2 sequences are MNHEY and SVGAGI. The CDR3 covers 14 residues. Assay: immunoSEQ multiplex PCR; the TCRdb copy retains only in-frame clones and omits some. The table has 300,000 to 400,000 clones, about 88% seen once. Specified treatment: roughly 19 received Ad26.COV2.S at low or high dose, single or two shots; 5 received placebo; per-sample allocation not given. Collection of the samples took place on day 63 after the first injection of vaccine or placebo.

V usage is TRBV6-5 and J usage is TRBJ2-7, with 9 bases identical to TRBD1. The sequences come from peripheral blood, collected in a trial of Ad26.COV2.S vaccine versus placebo. The sequence was collected from a person aged 18 to 65 who received the Ad26.COV2.S COVID-19 vaccine or a placebo. CDR3 bases: TGTGCCAGCAGTTACGACAGGGGGGTAGACGAGCAGTACTTC. Translated, it gives CASSYDRGVDEQYF.